This TCR beta chain was profiled in a study of blood T cells in healthy people across ages. This clonotype was counted a few times. Then a second PCR, running about 6 to 11 cycles, was carried out with a sample-barcoded 5' primer and a J-beta primer mix. From the 5' RACE reads, TCRdb called clonotypes with MiXCR, one entry per CDR3 protein. The table has 800,000 to 950,000 distinct CDR3 sequences, about 29% seen once. Germline V gene sequence: CDR1 PRHDT, CDR2 FYEKMQ (reference sequence). V gave up 3 bases and J gave up 1 base; unmatched junction bases: 4. The CDR3 has 16 residues. The sample was also reused in another study, on T cells of mothers and their children.

The chain couples TRBV13 to TRBJ2-7; TRBD1 matches at 12 bases. This clonotype was obtained from a woman between 40 and 50 years old in good health. Sequences were obtained from blood. In DNA, the CDR3 is TGTGCCAGCAGCTTGGGGGGACAGGGGGCTTCCTACGAGCAGTACTTC. Translation gives CASSLGGQGASYEQYF. Full variable domain (rest looked up from reference TRBV13 and TRBJ2-7): AAGVIQSPRHLIKEKRETATLKCYPIPRHDTVYWYQQGPGQDPQFLISFYEKMQSDKGSIPDRFSAQQFSDYHSELNMSSLELGDSALYFCASSLGGQGASYEQYFGPGTRLTVT.